Below, 31 T cell receptor beta chains from the same sample are listed, as sequenced in a study of blood T cell repertoires in COVID-19. Assay used: immunoSEQ multiplex PCR; TCRdb lists only in-frame clones, some missing. The top ten hold 5% to 5.5% of the sample, which has a few hundred thousand clones, roughly 87% seen once. Sequences were obtained from PBMCs or T cells enriched from blood (not recorded which). These receptor sequences come from a woman aged 45-65 years who had recovered from COVID-19.

J is TRBJ2-2 and V is TRBV9; 8 positions match TRBD2. The CDR3 is 15 residues long. Per the germline V gene, CDR1 is SGDLS and CDR2 is YYNGEE. The V and J ends lost 6 bases and 1 base, in that order; junction bases with no gene match: 5. This chain's CDR3 is CASTLSGKNTGELFF. Written as DNA, the CDR3 is TGTGCCAGCACCCTTAGCGGGAAGAACACCGGGGAGCTGTTTTTT.

V usage is TRBV5-4 and J usage is TRBJ1-1; D perhaps matches TRBD1 (6 bases). V was pared by 1 base and J by 1 base, with 14 bases between. This CDR3 comprises 16 residues. Per the germline V gene, CDR1 is SGHNT and CDR2 is YYREEE (reference sequence). The CDR3 sequence is CASSLKQGRGNTEAFF. The CDR3 DNA reads TGTGCCAGCAGCTTGAAGCAGGGGAGAGGGAACACTGAAGCTTTCTTT.

The gene calls are TRBV29-1 and TRBJ2-7; TRBD1 matches at 8 bases. V shed 3 bases, J shed 6 bases, and the junction held 13 bases outside the gene matches. CDR3 size: 15 residues. Per germline, CDR1 SQVTM and CDR2 ANQGSEA. CDR3 DNA sequence: TGCAGCGTTGACGTAACCGGGACAGGATTCTCCGAGCAGTACTTC. This sequence encodes CSVDVTGTGFSEQYF.

The chain carries TRBV29-1 and TRBJ1-2; D may be TRBD1 (5 bases). Germline CDR1 is SQVTM and CDR2 is ANQGSEA. CDR3 length equals 14 residues. Deletions cut 7 bases from V and 2 bases from J, with 17 bases between. The DNA for the CDR3 is TGCAGCGCCCAAGCGTGGGGGGGAAACTATGGCTACACCTTC. Protein: CSAQAWGGNYGYTF.

In this sample, this clone turned up a few times. The chain couples TRBV25-1 to TRBJ2-1; perhaps TRBD1 as D (5 bases). Trimming pared 4 bases from V and 8 bases from J, leaving 15 bases between. Germline V gene data show CDR1 as MGHDK and CDR2 as SYGVNS. This CDR3 spans 14 amino acids. The CDR3 reads CASSAPILGHEQFF. The CDR3 DNA sequence: TGTGCCAGCAGTGCGCCCATTTTGGGGCATGAGCAGTTCTTC. The full variable domain, rest sourced from reference TRBV25-1 and TRBJ2-1, is EADIYQTPRYLVIGTGKKITLECSQTMGHDKMYWYQQDPGMELHLIHYSYGVNSTEKGDLSSESTVSRIRTEHFPLTLESARPSHTSQYLCASSAPILGHEQFFGPGTRLTVL.

The V gene is TRBV7-2, the J gene TRBJ1-2; no reliable D call. V gave up 6 bases and J gave up 1 base, with 15 bases separating them. This CDR3 contains 15 residues. In germline, CDR1 is SGHTA, CDR2 FQGNSA. The CDR3 sequence: CASRTSRGSNYGYTF. The CDR3 DNA is TGTGCCAGCAGAACAAGCCGGGGAAGTAACTATGGCTACACCTTC.

The chain combines TRBV7-9 with TRBJ2-1, with 8 bases identical to TRBD1. The CDR3 is 15 amino acids. CDR1 and CDR2 (germline): SEHNR, FQNEAQ (reference sequence). The junction had 11 bases not matched to a gene; V was cut back by 5 bases and J by 8 bases. The chain's CDR3 is CASSIQGQALDEQFF. CDR3 bases: TGTGCCAGCAGCATCCAGGGACAGGCCTTGGATGAGCAGTTCTTC. Full variable domain (missing parts from reference TRBV7-9 and TRBJ2-1): DTGVSQNPRHKITKRGQNVTFRCDPISEHNRLYWYRQTLGQGPEFLTYFQNEAQLEKSRLLSDRFSAERPKGSFSTLEIQRTEQGDSAMYLCASSIQGQALDEQFFGPGTRLTVL.

The sample holds one count of this clone. The rearrangement uses TRBV10-3 and TRBJ2-1, with no clear D. The V end lost 3 bases, the J end lost 10 bases, and 7 bases lay between the germline ends. Germline V gene lookup returns CDR1 ENHRY and CDR2 SYGVKD. The CDR3 consists of 11 residues. CDR3 sequence: CAISDFGEQFF. CDR3 in DNA: TGTGCCATCAGTGACTTCGGGGAGCAGTTCTTC.

Here the CDR3 DNA reads TGTGCCAGCTCCCTTGGGGACAGCCTAGGGACAGATACGCAGTATTTT. As protein: CASSLGDSLGTDTQYF. V usage is TRBV18 and J usage is TRBJ2-3; TRBD1 aligns across 7 bases. This CDR3 is built from 16 residues. Germline CDR1 KGHSH, CDR2 LQKENI. Trimming at V came to 6 bases and at J to 3 bases, leaving 12 bases not matched to a gene.

A few counts support this clone. The genes are TRBV5-1 and TRBJ2-3, with D unresolved. Trimming took off 0 bases at V and 8 bases at J, with 16 bases between the two ends. The CDR3 covers 15 residues. Germline CDR1 SGHRS, CDR2 YFSETQ. CDR3 nucleotide sequence: TGCGCCAGCAGCTTGGACGAACTCTATTACAGTACGCAGTATTTT. Residues: CASSLDELYYSTQYF.

The J gene is TRBJ1-1, the V gene TRBV19, with D possibly being TRBD1 (5 bases). Germline CDR1 is LNHDA and CDR2 is SQIVND (reference sequence). Trimming pared 7 bases from V and 0 bases from J, leaving 12 bases between. The CDR3 sequence is 14 residues long. CDR3 DNA: TGTGCCAGTACCCCACTACAGGTGAACACTGAAGCTTTCTTT. It translates to CASTPLQVNTEAFF.

V is TRBV7-9 and J is TRBJ2-1, with TRBD2 matching 9 bases. This CDR3 is 18 amino acids long. Losses at the gene ends were 3 bases for V and 1 base for J; bases not matched to a gene: 10. CDR1 and CDR2 from the germline V gene are SEHNR and FQNEAQ (reference sequence). CDR3 sequence reads: CASSFQREVFLSYNEQFF. The CDR3 DNA sequence: TGTGCCAGCAGCTTCCAGCGGGAGGTTTTCTTGTCCTACAATGAGCAGTTCTTC.

This clone occurred a few times. J is TRBJ1-5 and V is TRBV6-2 or TRBV6-3, with TRBD1 matching over 12 bases. CDR3 length: 15 residues. Trimming cost V 2 bases and J 9 bases; bases outside gene matches: 5. Germline values: CDR1 MNHEY, CDR2 SVGEGT. The CDR3: CASSYGTGGVGPQHF. CDR3 bases: TGTGCCAGCAGTTACGGGACAGGGGGCGTGGGGCCCCAGCATTTT.

The genes are TRBV30 and TRBJ2-1, with 7 positions matching TRBD1. The CDR3 is 15 amino acids. Per germline, CDR1 GTSNPN and CDR2 SVGIG (reference sequence). The V segment lost 2 bases and the J segment 7 bases; nucleotides outside the gene matches: 11. The CDR3 nucleotides read TGTGCCTGGAGTCGGACGGCGACCAGGGGGAATGAGCAGTTCTTC. Amino acid sequence: CAWSRTATRGNEQFF.

The chain recombines TRBV6-1 with TRBJ1-5; perhaps TRBD1 as D (5 bases). Between the trimmed V and J ends, which lost 0 bases and 9 bases, there was a span of 15 bases. The CDR3 contains 15 residues. Germline V lookup: CDR1 MNHNS, CDR2 SASEGT. The CDR3 is CASSEAPGGVSPQHF. The DNA for the CDR3 is TGTGCCAGCAGTGAAGCGCCTGGGGGGGTGTCGCCCCAGCATTTT.

This rearrangement joins TRBV5-4 to TRBJ1-2, with unresolved D. This CDR3 has 14 residues. Germline CDR1 is SGHNT and CDR2 is YYREEE (reference sequence). The V end was cut by 1 base, the J end by 4 bases, with 11 bases between. CDR3 nucleotide sequence: TGTGCCAGCAGCTTGAATCAGGTTGCCTATGGCTACACCTTC. Its translation: CASSLNQVAYGYTF. The whole variable domain, remainder taken from reference TRBV5-4 and TRBJ1-2, is ETGVTQSPTHLIKTRGQQVTLRCSSQSGHNTVSWYQQALGQGPQFIFQYYREEENGRGNFPPRFSGLQFPNYSSELNVNALELDDSALYLCASSLNQVAYGYTFGSGTRLTVV.

V and J are TRBV7-3 and TRBJ2-7; perhaps TRBD1 as D (6 bases). CDR1 and CDR2 (germline): SGHTA, FQGTGA. The CDR3 has 13 residues. Trimming cost V 5 bases and J 3 bases, with 11 bases left between them. The CDR3 bases are TGTGCCAGCAGCCAGGGACAAAACTACGAGCAGTACTTC. It is translated as CASSQGQNYEQYF.

The rearrangement links TRBV5-7 to TRBJ2-7; TRBD2 matches at 10 bases. TRBV5-7 is reported as an ORF; its role is uncertain. V lost 2 bases to trimming and J lost 1 base; unmatched junction nucleotides: 12. The CDR3 totals 18 residues. This chain's CDR3 is CASSFLLAGNPLSYEQYF. The CDR3 DNA sequence: TGTGCCAGCAGCTTTTTACTAGCGGGGAATCCACTTTCCTACGAGCAGTACTTC.

The chain couples TRBV29-1 to TRBJ1-2; TRBD1 might be the D (6 bases). There are 14 residues in the CDR3. V lost 5 bases and J lost 6, with 19 bases in between. Germline CDR1 is SQVTM and CDR2 is ANQGSEA. This CDR3 is CSVPLAGGLNGYTF. In DNA, the CDR3 is TGCAGCGTTCCCCTCGCCGGGGGGCTGAATGGCTACACCTTC.

The V and J genes are TRBV4-1 and TRBJ1-5, with D possibly being TRBD1 (5 bases). With 4 bases removed from V and 5 bases from J, the gap between germline ends came to 9 bases. Germline V gene sequence: CDR1 MGHRA, CDR2 YSYEKL. There are 13 residues in the CDR3. The CDR3, as DNA: TGCGCCAGCAGCCTGACAGAAGATCAGCCCCAGCATTTT. This encodes CASSLTEDQPQHF.

The CDR3 DNA sequence: TGTGCCACCAGCAGAGTTCAGGGCAACACTGAAGCTTTCTTT. Translated, it gives CATSRVQGNTEAFF. The chain is built from TRBV15 and TRBJ1-1, with D possibly matching TRBD1 (5 bases). V lost 1 base, J lost 2 bases, and 8 bases lay in between. The CDR3 extends over 14 amino acids. CDR1 and CDR2 (germline): LNHNV, YYDKDF (reference sequence).

This sequence joins TRBV19 and TRBJ1-1, with 7 positions matching TRBD1. The germline V gene encodes CDR1 LNHDA and CDR2 SQIVND (reference sequence). The CDR3 extends over 15 amino acids. V shed 9 bases, J shed 0 bases, and the junction held 10 bases outside the gene matches. The DNA for the CDR3 is TGTGCCAGCCAACCGGGACAGCGTATGAACACTGAAGCTTTCTTT. Its translation is CASQPGQRMNTEAFF.

The chain is built from TRBV4-3 and TRBJ1-1; 7 positions agree with TRBD1. Germline V gene lookup returns CDR1 LGHNA and CDR2 YSLEER. Trimming took 3 bases from V and 3 from J; bases not matched to a gene: 4. The CDR3 is 14 residues long. The CDR3 DNA reads as TGCGCCAGCAGCCATCAAACAGGGGACACTGAAGCTTTCTTT. It specifies CASSHQTGDTEAFF.

The chain employs TRBV7-9 and TRBJ1-2; D might be TRBD1 (6 bases). This CDR3 contains 12 residues. Trimming shortened V by 1 base and J by 12 bases, and 12 bases separated the two germline ends. Germline lookup yields CDR1 SEHNR and CDR2 FQNEAQ (reference sequence). Here the CDR3 DNA reads TGTGCCAGCAGCTTAGTCTCCGACAGGCACACCTTC. Protein sequence: CASSLVSDRHTF.

This chain joins TRBV27 and TRBJ1-2, with D unresolved. CDR3 length: 14 amino acids. CDR1 and CDR2 from the germline V gene are MNHEY and SMNVEV (reference sequence). The V end lost 0 bases, the J end lost 4 bases, and 9 bases lay between the germline ends. Here the CDR3 reads CASSLSGRFYGYTF. As DNA, the CDR3 is TGTGCCAGCAGTTTATCAGGCAGGTTCTATGGCTACACCTTC.

The chain combines TRBV19 with TRBJ1-6; D gene uncertain. The CDR3 totals 15 residues. Germline V gives CDR1 LNHDA, CDR2 SQIVND (reference sequence). V was pared by 9 bases and J by 0 bases, with 12 bases between. CDR3 residues: CASQRTSSYNSPLHF. In nucleotides, the CDR3 is TGTGCCAGCCAACGCACGAGCTCCTATAATTCACCCCTCCACTTT. The entire variable domain, with the rest obtained from reference TRBV19 and TRBJ1-6, is as follows: DGGITQSPKYLFRKEGQNVTLSCEQNLNHDAMYWYRQDPGQGLRLIYYSQIVNDFQKGDIAEGYSVSREKKESFPLTVTSAQKNPTAFYLCASQRTSSYNSPLHFGNGTRLTVT.

The V gene is TRBV3-1 (or the pseudogene TRBV3-2), the J gene TRBJ1-5, with D hard to call. Looked up from germline, CDR1 is LGHDT and CDR2 is YNNKEL (reference sequence). Trimming pared 1 base from V and 5 bases from J, leaving 9 bases between. This CDR3 is 14 amino acids long. DNA for the CDR3: TGTGCCAGCAGCCAAGCTACAGCCCATCAGCCCCAGCATTTT. Protein product: CASSQATAHQPQHF.

The chain uses TRBV4-1 and TRBJ1-5; D unresolved. CDR3 size: 20 residues. V was trimmed by 0 bases and J by 2 bases, leaving 23 bases between them. Germline loops: CDR1 MGHRA, CDR2 YSYEKL. The CDR3: CASSQDPPTRAPRGNQPQHF. The CDR3 DNA sequence: TGCGCCAGCAGCCAAGATCCCCCGACACGTGCCCCGCGGGGCAATCAGCCCCAGCATTTT.

V usage is TRBV3-1 (or the pseudogene TRBV3-2) and J usage is TRBJ1-1; D is undetermined. V gave up 3 bases and J gave up 4 bases, with 9 bases separating them. CDR1 LGHDT and CDR2 YNNKEL come from the germline V gene (reference sequence). This CDR3 comprises 13 residues. CDR3 residues: CASSQGVSTEAFF. In DNA form, the CDR3 reads TGTGCCAGCAGCCAGGGAGTTTCCACTGAAGCTTTCTTT.

This chain connects TRBV10-3 to TRBJ1-3; 7 bases are a match to TRBD1. J was trimmed by 1 base and V by 10 bases; bases with no gene match: 7. This CDR3 spans 14 amino acids. The germline V gene has CDR1 ENHRY and CDR2 SYGVKD. In nucleotides, the CDR3 is TGTGCCACCGTGGAGACAGGGTCTGGAAACACCATATATTTT. Protein product: CATVETGSGNTIYF.

The chain carries TRBV3-1 (or the pseudogene TRBV3-2) and TRBJ2-3, with TRBD1 identical over 7 bases. The J segment lost 5 bases and the V segment lost 4 bases, leaving 12 bases of the junction unmatched. The CDR3 extends over 16 amino acids. Germline CDR1 LGHDT, CDR2 YNNKEL (reference sequence). The chain's CDR3 is CASSRPSGGPLDTQYF. CDR3 coding DNA: TGTGCCAGCAGCCGCCCCTCAGGGGGACCTCTAGATACGCAGTATTTT.